The clone carrying this T cell receptor beta chain was observed a few times. Everyone who took part was 18 to 89 years old, and they came from about two dozen US areas. CDR1 and CDR2 (germline): GTSNPN, SVGIG (reference sequence). The trim removed 5 bases at V and 4 bases at J, leaving 5 bases unmatched. This CDR3 is 13 amino acids long. Assay: immunoSEQ multiplex PCR; the TCRdb copy retains only in-frame clones and omits some. The table shows approximately 180,000 clones, with more than 80% occurring only once. The record originates from a study of blood T cell repertoires in COVID-19. Sequenced sample: PBMCs or T cells enriched from blood (not recorded which). The receptor comes from a man aged 40-50 years who had recovered from COVID-19. The gene calls are TRBV30 and TRBJ1-5; the match to TRBD1 covers 7 bases. CDR3 sequence (DNA): TGTGCCTGGCAGGGGACAGCAAATCAGCCCCAGCATTTT. Translating gives CAWQGTANQPQHF. The whole variable domain, filled in from reference TRBV30 and TRBJ1-5, reads SQTIHQWPATLVQPVGSPLSLECTVEGTSNPNLYWYRQAAGRGLQLLFYSVGIGQISSEVPQNLSASRPQDRQFILSSKKLLLSDSGFYLCAWQGTANQPQHFGDGTRLSIL.